The 7 T cell receptor beta chains below come from one sample, sequenced in a study of beta chain features in type 1 diabetes. Broader study findings: The study found moderately but significantly shorter TCRB CDR3s in all four CD4+ subsets of Type 1 diabetes patients.

Investigators reverse transcribed all isolated RNA, so they sequenced expressed TCRB transcripts. Generated by immunoSEQ multiplex PCR, the TCRdb table keeps only in-frame clones and is missing some. The table includes about 650,000 clones, 9.5% to 15% detected once. What these receptors recognize is not known. The material sequenced was naive CD4+ T cells from blood. These receptors were obtained from a man aged 25-45 years with type 1 diabetes.

This clone was picked up a small number of times. The chain uses TRBV6-5 and TRBJ2-7; tentatively, D is TRBD1 or TRBD2 (5 bases each). V shed 0 bases and J shed 0 bases, with 12 bases lying between them. CDR1 MNHEY and CDR2 SVGAGI come from the germline V gene. CDR3 length equals 16 residues. CDR3 coding DNA: TGTGCCAGCAGTTACTCAGAGGGGACGAGCTCCTACGAGCAGTACTTC. Protein: CASSYSEGTSSYEQYF.

In this sample, this clone turned up a few times. The chain links TRBV7-9 to TRBJ2-2; no clear D. V lost 4 bases to trimming and J lost 0 bases, with 15 bases between them. The CDR3 spans 17 residues. Germline values: CDR1 SEHNR, CDR2 FQNEAQ (reference sequence). CDR3 bases: TGTGCCAGCAGCTCGCGCCGGACGAACGCGAACACCGGGGAGCTGTTTTTT. Translation: CASSSRRTNANTGELFF.

This clone was counted only a few times. The chain links TRBV30 to TRBJ1-4, with a tentative D call TRBD1 (6 bases). V gave up 3 bases and J gave up 8 bases, with 13 bases separating them. There are 13 residues in the CDR3. Germline V gene sequence: CDR1 GTSNPN, CDR2 SVGIG (reference sequence). CDR3 nucleotides: TGTGCCTGGAGGGCCAGGGGCATCGAAAAACTGTTTTTT. Protein: CAWRARGIEKLFF. The variable domain in full, with the rest retrieved from reference TRBV30 and TRBJ1-4, is SQTIHQWPATLVQPVGSPLSLECTVEGTSNPNLYWYRQAAGRGLQLLFYSVGIGQISSEVPQNLSASRPQDRQFILSSKKLLLSDSGFYLCAWRARGIEKLFFGSGTQLSVL.

The sample holds a few counts of this clone. The chain uses TRBV2 and TRBJ1-1; D is unclear. V dropped 10 bases and J dropped 1 base, with 13 bases sitting between them. This CDR3 comprises 13 residues. Germline V lookup: CDR1 SNHLY, CDR2 FYNNEI. CDR3 bases: TGTGCCACCATCGGCGCGGCGAACACTGAAGCTTTCTTT. Translation: CATIGAANTEAFF.

This rearrangement joins TRBV9 to TRBJ1-3; no firm D call. The CDR3 spans 14 residues. Per the germline V gene, CDR1 is SGDLS and CDR2 is YYNGEE. The V and J ends lost 7 bases and 4 bases respectively, with 15 bases between them. The CDR3 here is CASAKSSSGNTIYF. The CDR3 bases are TGTGCCAGCGCTAAGTCTTCTTCCGGAAACACCATATATTTT.

This clone was detected only a few times. V is TRBV10-3 and J is TRBJ2-7; TRBD2 is a possible D gene (6 bases). V was trimmed by 8 bases and J by 6 bases, leaving 11 bases between them. The CDR3 totals 11 residues. Germline V CDR1 and CDR2: ENHRY, SYGVKD. The CDR3 is CAIGSGVEQYF. CDR3 bases: TGTGCCATCGGGTCGGGAGTCGAGCAGTACTTC.

This clone was counted a few times. The chain couples TRBV5-4 to TRBJ1-6; D remains unclear. Per germline, CDR1 SGHNT and CDR2 YYREEE (reference sequence). Trimming cost V 5 bases and J 5 bases, with 14 bases left between them. The CDR3 runs 15 residues. This chain's CDR3 is CASRPSGSNNSPLHF. As DNA, the CDR3 is TGTGCCAGCAGACCCTCGGGGTCCAATAATTCACCCCTCCACTTT.